This T cell receptor (beta chain) was sequenced for a study of monozygotic twins with inflammatory bowel disease. Each sample had eight separate cDNA synthesis reactions. No DNA is given; TCRdb re-called the 5' RACE reads and lists each CDR3 protein once. The table lists over 350,000 distinct CDR3 sequences. Of note for this clonotype: Its target is unknown.

The CDR3 spans 18 residues. The germline V gene has CDR1 MNHEY and CDR2 SVGAGI. Study-wide results and caveats: Twins classed as concordant or discordant showed no difference in repertoire similarity, possibly from limited power. Reduced clonotype sharing with other individuals was observed in IBD patients relative to healthy twins, especially with disease activity.

The V gene is TRBV6-5, the J gene TRBJ2-3; absent DNA, TCRdb's TRBD1 call cannot be checked. The TCR comes from a human donor with ulcerative colitis or Crohn's disease, or a healthy co-twin of an affected twin (not recorded which). The specimen was blood. The CDR3 protein is CASSYSRFGGGSTDTQYF.